Reported below is one T cell receptor beta chain. This record comes from a study of blood T cell repertoires in COVID-19. Study background: Spain, Italy and the United States supplied samples that represented acute and convalescent COVID-19.

V lost 2 bases to trimming and J lost 1 base; unmatched junction nucleotides: 9. Germline V gene lookup returns CDR1 GTSNPN and CDR2 SVGIG (reference sequence). This CDR3 is built from 17 residues. Per the original data handling: How many nucleated cells were present was estimated from reference gene primer amplification. Data came from immunoSEQ multiplex PCR; TCRdb stores just in-frame clones and leaves some out. V and J calls and clone size are those listed in that table; D and trimming were worked out from the DNA. Here the sample spans a few hundred thousand clones, 70% to 90% being singletons. Recovery meant two consecutive negative NP/OP PCR tests, professional clearance, or resolved symptoms.

The gene calls are TRBV30 and TRBJ2-3, with 10 nucleotides matching TRBD2. The sequence was collected from a man younger than 45 who had recovered from COVID-19. The sequencing input was PBMCs or T cells enriched from blood (not recorded which). The CDR3 reads CAWSLPGLALGTDTQYF. The CDR3 bases are TGTGCCTGGAGTCTTCCGGGACTAGCGTTGGGCACAGATACGCAGTATTTT.